This TCR beta chain was identified during a study of blood T cell repertoires in COVID-19. Study overall: Material from acute and convalescent COVID-19 was sourced from the United States, Italy and Spain. PBMCs, B-cell-depleted T cells, or T cells provided the cDNA or gDNA that made up the material.

Clinical history reported by participants formed the basis on which cohorts were assigned. Germline V gives CDR1 ENHRY, CDR2 SYGVKD. This CDR3 is 12 amino acids long. V lost 10 bases and J 9 bases, leaving 17 bases between the germline ends. Authors' methods: Amplification of reference gene primers was used by the study to estimate nucleated cell counts. Assay: immunoSEQ multiplex PCR; the TCRdb copy retains only in-frame clones and omits some. V, J and clone size were drawn from that table, and D and trimming were deduced from the DNA. The sample records about 440,000 clones, 87% being singletons. The clonotype originates from a woman aged 18 to 35 with acute COVID-19. V usage is TRBV10-3 and J usage is TRBJ2-3; TRBD2 might be the D (6 bases). The material sequenced was PBMCs or T cells enriched from blood (not recorded which). The CDR3: CATFEEGVTQYF. CDR3 sequence (DNA): TGTGCCACCTTTGAGGAGGGCGTAACGCAGTATTTT.